The T cell receptor beta chain under discussion was sequenced for a study of T cells in Graves' hyperthyroidism and ophthalmopathy. The germline gives CDR1 MNHNS, CDR2 SASEGT. The CDR3 extends over 12 amino acids. The V and J ends lost 7 bases and 11 bases respectively, with 17 bases between them. Amplification of TCR beta CDR3 regions was performed using RNA transcripts as template. Initially, a first-round RT-PCR of the TCR CDR3 employed the HTBI primer set. TCRdb ran MiXCR on the multiplex PCR reads and lists one entry per CDR3 protein. Of about 620,000 distinct CDR3 sequences listed, about 17% were seen once; the top ten hold 3% to 4%. Calling Graves' hyperthyroidism stable meant ophthalmopathy did not progress within 18 months. Study observations and caveats: Ophthalmopathy and stable hyperthyroidism were told apart by a 13 V-J model.

In the case of this clonotype: No antigen is known for it.

V is TRBV6-1 and J is TRBJ1-1, with a tentative D call TRBD1 (5 bases). The sample was blood. The origin of this receptor is a woman in her thirties with Graves' hyperthyroidism. This CDR3 reads CASTVGRRKAFF. CDR3 nucleotides: TGTGCCAGCACCGTGGGACGGAGAAAGGCTTTCTTT.